This T cell receptor beta chain stems from a study of blood T cells in healthy people across ages. Overall study findings and caveats: Diversity was higher, and naive CD4+ cells more numerous, in long-lived donors than in aged donors. Among T cells, TCR beta diversity per million cells dropped roughly linearly as age rose.

The authors ran a second PCR of roughly 6 to 12 cycles using a sample-barcoded 5' primer and a J-beta primer mix. MiXCR was run by TCRdb on the 5' RACE reads, yielding one entry per CDR3 protein. This table holds about 900,000 distinct CDR3 sequences, around 62% found once. This clonotype was seen more than once but under ten times. What it binds is not known. V lost 6 bases, J lost 4 bases, and 13 bases lay in between. CDR1 is ENHRY, CDR2 SYGVKD, per germline. The CDR3 is 14 residues long. The chain links TRBV10-3 to TRBJ2-1; tentatively, D is TRBD1 (6 bases). The sequence was collected from a man aged 30 to 39 in good health. Sequencing input: blood. The DNA of the CDR3 is TGTGCCATCAGCAACAGGGCAAGATACAATGAGCAGTTCTTC. Translating it yields CAISNRARYNEQFF.